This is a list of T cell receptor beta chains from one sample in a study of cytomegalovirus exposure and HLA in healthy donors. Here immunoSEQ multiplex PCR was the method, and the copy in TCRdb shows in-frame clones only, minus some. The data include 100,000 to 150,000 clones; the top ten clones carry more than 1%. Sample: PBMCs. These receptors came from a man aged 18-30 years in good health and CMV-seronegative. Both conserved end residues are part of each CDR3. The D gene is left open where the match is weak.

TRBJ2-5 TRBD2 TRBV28 CASSLPGSGSRETQYF TGTGCCAGCAGTCTTCCGGGTAGCGGGAGCAGGGAGACCCAGTACTTC
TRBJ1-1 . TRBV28 CASIPRGEGTEAFF TGTGCCAGCATCCCCAGGGGCGAGGGCACTGAAGCTTTCTTT
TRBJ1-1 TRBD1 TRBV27 CASSRGQGRAFF TGTGCCAGCAGTAGAGGACAGGGACGAGCTTTCTTT
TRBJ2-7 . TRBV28 CASSGSYEQYF TGTGCCAGCAGTGGGAGCTACGAGCAGTACTTC
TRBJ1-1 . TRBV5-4 CASKTRGIAFF TGTGCCAGCAAGACCCGAGGTATAGCTTTCTTT
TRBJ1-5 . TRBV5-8 CASSLTASNQPQHF TGTGCCAGCAGCTTGACAGCCAGCAATCAGCCCCAGCATTTT
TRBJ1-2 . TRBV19 CASHKRGAVVYGYTF TGTGCCAGCCATAAGCGGGGGGCGGTCGTCTATGGCTACACCTTC
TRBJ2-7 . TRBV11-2 CASSTRGARDEQYF TGTGCCAGCAGCACCCGGGGGGCCCGGGACGAGCAGTACTTC
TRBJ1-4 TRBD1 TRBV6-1 CAKTGEGLWEKLFF TGTGCCAAGACAGGGGAAGGGTTGTGGGAAAAACTGTTTTTT
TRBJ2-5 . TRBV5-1 CASSSQMGLRETQYF TGCGCCAGCAGCTCACAAATGGGACTCCGGGAGACCCAGTACTTC
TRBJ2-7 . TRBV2 CASYRERISYEQYF TGTGCCAGCTACCGGGAAAGGATTTCCTACGAGCAGTACTTC
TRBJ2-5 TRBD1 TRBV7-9 CASSEPGQGRETQYF TGTGCCAGCAGCGAACCGGGACAGGGAAGAGAGACCCAGTACTTC
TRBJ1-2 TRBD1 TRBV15 CATSSRTGQGYTF TGTGCCACCAGCAGCCGGACAGGGCAAGGCTACACCTTC
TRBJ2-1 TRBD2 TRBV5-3 CARSLGLAGGNEQFF TGTGCCAGAAGCTTGGGACTAGCGGGGGGGAATGAGCAGTTCTTC
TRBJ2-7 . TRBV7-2 CASSLAIRGNEQYF TGTGCCAGCAGCTTAGCGATTAGGGGAAACGAGCAGTACTTC
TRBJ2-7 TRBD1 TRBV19 CASSRQGSTYEQYF TGTGCCAGTAGTAGACAGGGGAGCACCTACGAGCAGTACTTC
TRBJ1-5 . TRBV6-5 CASSGGASNQPQHF TGTGCCAGCAGCGGGGGGGCTAGCAATCAGCCCCAGCATTTT